This entry is about one T cell receptor beta chain. Its specificity is not known. These data come from a study of CD4 T cells in relation to SARS-CoV-2 and coronaviruses. CDR1 and CDR2 (germline): LGHDT, YNNKEL (reference sequence). The CDR3 sequence is 13 residues long. V lost 0 bases and J 10 bases, leaving 12 bases between the germline ends. TCRdb's copy holds only in-frame clones and misses some; the assay was immunoSEQ multiplex PCR. Among roughly 20,000 clones listed, around 77% were seen once. Before the COVID-19 pandemic, during about 2010-2018, CD4+ T cells were taken from unexposed donors. Isolation of CD4+ T cells took place after approximately eleven days in culture.

V is TRBV3-1 (or the pseudogene TRBV3-2) and J is TRBJ1-1; D is undetermined. Source material: CD4+ T cells from PBMCs, cultured in vitro. The sequence derives from a human donor in good health. The CDR3 protein is CASSQENRGGAFF. The CDR3, as DNA: TGTGCCAGCAGCCAAGAAAACCGAGGTGGAGCTTTCTTT.